These T cell receptor beta chains were read from a single sample in a study of T cells in lung cancer brain metastases. Libraries were prepared by immunoSEQ multiplex PCR; TCRdb keeps only in-frame clonotypes and omits some of them. In the table there are over a thousand clones, roughly 87% of which are singletons. The specimen was tumor tissue from a brain metastasis. These receptor sequences come from a woman in her 50s with non-small cell lung cancer that had spread to the brain. The CDR3 runs from the conserved cysteine through the conserved F or W. The order of the fields is V gene, J gene, CDR3 protein.

v_gene: TRBV18; j_gene: TRBJ2-7; CDR3aa: CASSSTGMEGEQYF
v_gene: TRBV4-1; j_gene: TRBJ2-7; CDR3aa: CASSQELAGVPLTYEQYF
v_gene: TRBV6-1; j_gene: TRBJ2-1; CDR3aa: CASSLLGDRQFF
v_gene: TRBV30; j_gene: TRBJ1-4; CDR3aa: CAWRQPGRTNEKLFF
v_gene: TRBV28; j_gene: TRBJ2-1; CDR3aa: CASRTTKGSASYNEQFF
v_gene: TRBV28; j_gene: TRBJ2-7; CDR3aa: CASSLGLAGGWREQYF
v_gene: TRBV10-3; j_gene: TRBJ2-7; CDR3aa: CAISEVGNEQYF
v_gene: TRBV27; j_gene: TRBJ2-1; CDR3aa: CASKERRQAGRNEQFF
v_gene: TRBV14; j_gene: TRBJ1-4; CDR3aa: CASSQGGREKLFF
v_gene: TRBV6-1; j_gene: TRBJ2-7; CDR3aa: CASSEAPLTRGLAGATYEQYF
v_gene: TRBV2; j_gene: TRBJ2-7; CDR3aa: CASSESAYEQYF
v_gene: TRBV10-3; j_gene: TRBJ1-5; CDR3aa: CAIRQDNQPQHF
v_gene: TRBV19; j_gene: TRBJ1-3; CDR3aa: CASQRQTSGNTIYF
v_gene: TRBV6-6; j_gene: TRBJ1-4; CDR3aa: CASSYGQLNEKLFF
v_gene: TRBV7-3; j_gene: TRBJ2-1; CDR3aa: CASSRIGTSGNRGDNEQFF
v_gene: TRBV11-2; j_gene: TRBJ2-1; CDR3aa: CASSTQLGTSGNNEQFF
v_gene: TRBV19; j_gene: TRBJ1-5; CDR3aa: CASSLFDQPQHF
v_gene: TRBV11-2; j_gene: TRBJ2-5; CDR3aa: CASSLWRGETQYF
v_gene: TRBV27; j_gene: TRBJ2-5; CDR3aa: CASRATSGQETQYF
v_gene: TRBV5-1; j_gene: TRBJ2-1; CDR3aa: CASSLQGGLYNEQFF
v_gene: TRBV7-6; j_gene: TRBJ1-1; CDR3aa: CASSLEENTEAFF
v_gene: TRBV4-3; j_gene: TRBJ1-6; CDR3aa: CASSSLGVNNSPLHF
v_gene: TRBV7-8; j_gene: TRBJ2-5; CDR3aa: CASSRGQIQETQYF
v_gene: TRBV7-9; j_gene: TRBJ1-1; CDR3aa: CASSPIFTGNTEAFF
v_gene: TRBV25-1; j_gene: TRBJ1-6; CDR3aa: CASSADRGDSSPLHF
v_gene: TRBV10-3; j_gene: TRBJ2-7; CDR3aa: CAISAQQELQYF
v_gene: TRBV5-1; j_gene: TRBJ2-2; CDR3aa: CASTFGAGELFF
v_gene: TRBV25-1; j_gene: TRBJ2-1; CDR3aa: CASSDPGQGSGEQFF
v_gene: TRBV6-1; j_gene: TRBJ1-6; CDR3aa: CASSEDPLGGNSPLHF
v_gene: TRBV4-3; j_gene: TRBJ1-1; CDR3aa: CASSRAANTEAFF
v_gene: TRBV29-1; j_gene: TRBJ2-7; CDR3aa: CSVTGAVTYEQYF
v_gene: TRBV29-1; j_gene: TRBJ1-1; CDR3aa: CSADRGQSGAFF
v_gene: TRBV6-5; j_gene: TRBJ2-2; CDR3aa: CASRWGGGELFF
v_gene: TRBV9; j_gene: TRBJ1-2; CDR3aa: CASSVSPDGSNYGYTF
v_gene: TRBV7-9; j_gene: TRBJ2-4; CDR3aa: CASSQPGLDKNIQYF
v_gene: TRBV7-5; j_gene: TRBJ2-7; CDR3aa: CARSFCVGPAHEQYF
v_gene: TRBV7-3; j_gene: TRBJ2-2; CDR3aa: CASGRQGVGELFF
v_gene: TRBV11-1; j_gene: TRBJ2-7; CDR3aa: CASSLRSGTATYEQYF
v_gene: TRBV7-8; j_gene: TRBJ1-2; CDR3aa: CASSSGLYGYTF
v_gene: TRBV14; j_gene: TRBJ1-2; CDR3aa: CASRSQGSEGYTF
v_gene: TRBV4-2; j_gene: TRBJ2-2; CDR3aa: CASSQTSGRVRQFF
v_gene: TRBV9; j_gene: TRBJ2-6; CDR3aa: CASSNLGPGASSGANVLTF
v_gene: TRBV10-3; j_gene: TRBJ1-1; CDR3aa: CAISDPYGRRPLGAFF
v_gene: TRBV11-2; j_gene: TRBJ1-6; CDR3aa: CASSLEPQASSPLHF
v_gene: TRBV10-3; j_gene: TRBJ1-5; CDR3aa: CAISDRGQGGGQPQHF
v_gene: TRBV11-2; j_gene: TRBJ2-1; CDR3aa: CASSLEVGTVGFF
v_gene: TRBV28; j_gene: TRBJ1-5; CDR3aa: CASSSETIDADSNQPQHF
v_gene: TRBV5-4; j_gene: TRBJ1-1; CDR3aa: CASSSGGTEAFF
v_gene: TRBV7-2; j_gene: TRBJ2-7; CDR3aa: CASSYYVEVSEQYF
v_gene: TRBV30; j_gene: TRBJ2-7; CDR3aa: CAWSKMVDEQYF
v_gene: TRBV7-8; j_gene: TRBJ2-5; CDR3aa: CASSLARGGLPKETQYF
v_gene: TRBV16; j_gene: TRBJ2-7; CDR3aa: CASSQFGTSGTYEQYF
v_gene: TRBV14; j_gene: TRBJ2-7; CDR3aa: CASSQGSGASGSGSYEQYF